The present TCR beta chain was sequenced within a study of blood T cell repertoires in COVID-19. Study as a whole: T cells, B-cell-depleted T cells, or PBMCs supplied cDNA or gDNA.

V lost 0 bases, J lost 4 bases, and 13 bases lay in between. Germline CDR1 is SGHDT and CDR2 is YYEEEE. CDR3 length: 15 residues. In the original analysis: Reference gene primer amplification gave nucleated cell count estimates. TCRdb's copy holds only in-frame clones and misses some; the assay was immunoSEQ multiplex PCR. V and J calls and clone size come straight from that table; D and trimming were deduced from the DNA. The table records 200,000 to 250,000 clones, around 89% of them present only once. Recruits, aged roughly 18 to 90 years, lived in 25 or so US areas. Participant-reported clinical history was the basis for cohort assignment.

The sequencing input was PBMCs or T cells enriched from blood (not recorded which). The V call is TRBV5-6, the J call TRBJ1-2, with D uncertain. This sequence was found in a woman between 18 and 29 years old in a cohort exposed to, infected with or recovered from COVID-19 (not recorded which). The CDR3 DNA follows: TGTGCCAGCAGCTTGGTGGACTCCGGCGTCTATGGCTACACCTTC. This translates into CASSLVDSGVYGYTF.